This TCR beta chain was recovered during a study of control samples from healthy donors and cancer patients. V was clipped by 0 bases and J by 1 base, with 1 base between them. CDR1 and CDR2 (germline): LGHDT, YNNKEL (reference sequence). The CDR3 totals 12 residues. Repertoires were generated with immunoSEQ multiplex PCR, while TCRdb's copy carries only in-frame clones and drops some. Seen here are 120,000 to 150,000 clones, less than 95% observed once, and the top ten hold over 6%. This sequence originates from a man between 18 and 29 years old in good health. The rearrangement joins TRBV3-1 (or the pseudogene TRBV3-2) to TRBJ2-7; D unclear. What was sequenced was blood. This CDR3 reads CASSQESYEQYF. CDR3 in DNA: TGTGCCAGCAGCCAAGAATCCTACGAGCAGTACTTC.